Reported below is one T cell receptor beta chain. The specificity of this receptor is unknown. Base quality data are lacking; no much larger clone is found one base away. Between the V and J ends, shortened by 7 bases and 0 bases respectively, the junction contains 13 bases. From a lookup of the germline V gene, CDR1 and CDR2 are MNHNS and SASEGT. The CDR3 numbers 14 residues from cysteine through phenylalanine. The retained sequence is limited to the CDR3, 42 bases, with the frame set at the first base. Sequenced on an Illumina HiSeq 2500. Quantitative 5'-RACE with molecular barcodes was used to prepare TCR beta libraries. Processing in the source paper ran as follows. To identify disease-linked TCR variants, a new computational method was used, one built on a probabilistic model of VDJ rearrangement. The raw public reads went through TCRdb reprocessing: fastp at Q25, MiXCR clone calling, in-frame beta chains kept. A single entry per CDR3 protein holds the most common genes and DNA from its merged rows. These V and J calls are TCRdb output, not the study's own analysis. For this sample there are hundreds of thousands of distinct CDR3 sequences; about 12% appear just once. The ten largest make up 0.51% of the sample.

This sample is drawn from a study of CD8 T cells in ankylosing spondylitis (dated by TCRdb to the late 2010s). In the study overall: T cell receptor beta repertoires were profiled in healthy donors and ankylosing spondylitis patients so that disease-linked TCR variants could be found. The full study cohort comprised roughly 24 ankylosing spondylitis patients and about a hundred healthy donors. Peripheral blood samples were taken, and synovial fluid was additionally collected from ankylosing spondylitis patients. On the study overall, not on this receptor specifically: The disease-linked clones were reported as significantly enriched in matched synovial fluid samples from ankylosing spondylitis patients. Some motif variants had previously been reported in the synovial fluid and blood of reactive arthritis patients, which suggests shared mechanisms of disease initiation. A TCR beta motif made up of eight highly homologous amino acid variants appeared to be characteristic of blood from ankylosing spondylitis patients. In peripheral blood, the disease-linked clones were found at relatively low frequencies and had a CD8+ phenotype.

Here the chain combines TRBV6-1 and TRBJ2-7, with the D call perhaps TRBD1 or TRBD2, as 5 bases match in each case. This TCR derives from a male donor with ankylosing spondylitis. Material for sequencing was blood, either unsorted or a sorted T cell fraction (not recorded which). The DNA reads TGTGCCAGCACTAGGGACCCTAACTCCTACGAGCAGTACTTC. Translated, this is CASTRDPNSYEQYF.